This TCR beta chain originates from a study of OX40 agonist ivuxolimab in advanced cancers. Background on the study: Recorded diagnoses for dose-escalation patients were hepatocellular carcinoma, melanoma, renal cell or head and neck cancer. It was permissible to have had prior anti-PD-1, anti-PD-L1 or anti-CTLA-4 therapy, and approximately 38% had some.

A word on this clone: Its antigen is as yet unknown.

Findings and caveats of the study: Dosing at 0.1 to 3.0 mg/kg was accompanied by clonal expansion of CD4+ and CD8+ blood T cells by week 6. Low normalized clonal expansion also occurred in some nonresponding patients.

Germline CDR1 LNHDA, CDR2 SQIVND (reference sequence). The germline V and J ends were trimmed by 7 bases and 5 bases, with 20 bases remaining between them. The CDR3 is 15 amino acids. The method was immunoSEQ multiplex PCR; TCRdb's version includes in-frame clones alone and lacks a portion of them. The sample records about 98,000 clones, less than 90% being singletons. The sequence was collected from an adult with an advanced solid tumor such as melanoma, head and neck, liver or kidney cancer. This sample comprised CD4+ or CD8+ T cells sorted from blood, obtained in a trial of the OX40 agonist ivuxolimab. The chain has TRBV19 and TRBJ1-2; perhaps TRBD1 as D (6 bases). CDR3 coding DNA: TGTGCCAGTACAAAAGGACAGCCCCTGGGGTATGGCTACACCTTC. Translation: CASTKGQPLGYGYTF.